The 14 T cell receptor beta chains below come from one sample, sequenced in a study of control samples from healthy donors and cancer patients. This table comes from immunoSEQ multiplex PCR, and its TCRdb copy is limited to in-frame clones, with some not included. The sample has around 160,000 clones; 93% are singletons. The sequenced sample was blood. The receptors here all came from a man aged 18 to 35 in good health.

The CDR3 nucleotides read TGCAGCGCTGACCTGGGGGTGGATGGCTACACCTTC. Its protein is CSADLGVDGYTF. V usage is TRBV29-1 and J usage is TRBJ1-2; a possible D gene is TRBD1 (5 bases). Per the germline V gene, CDR1 is SQVTM and CDR2 is ANQGSEA. The CDR3 has 12 residues. V lost 7 bases and J 6 bases, leaving 15 bases between the germline ends. Supplemented by reference TRBV29-1 and TRBJ1-2, the full variable domain reads SAVISQKPSRDICQRGTSLTIQCQVDSQVTMMFWYRQQPGQSLTLIATANQGSEATYESGFVIDKFPISRPNLTFSTLTVSNMSPEDSSIYLCSADLGVDGYTFGSGTRLTVV.

The rearrangement joins TRBV28 to TRBJ1-2; TRBD1 matches at 11 bases. The CDR3 covers 12 residues. Germline V gene sequence: CDR1 MDHEN, CDR2 SYDVKM. After removal of 5 bases from V and 8 bases from J, the junction contained 1 base not matched to a gene. CDR3 sequence reads: CASSRDRGGYTF. CDR3 nucleotides: TGTGCCAGCAGTCGGGACAGGGGGGGCTACACCTTC.

The rearrangement links TRBV5-1 to TRBJ1-3, with TRBD1 identical over 11 bases. The V and J ends lost 2 bases and 0 bases, in that order; junction bases with no gene match: 7. From germline, CDR1 is SGHRS and CDR2 YFSETQ. CDR3 length: 18 residues. CDR3 nucleotide sequence: TGCGCCAGCAGCTTTACCGGGACAGGGGGTAGCTCTGGAAACACCATATATTTT. As protein: CASSFTGTGGSSGNTIYF. Complete variable domain (other parts from reference TRBV5-1 and TRBJ1-3): KAGVTQTPRYLIKTRGQQVTLSCSPISGHRSVSWYQQTPGQGLQFLFEYFSETQRNKGNFPGRFSGRQFSNSRSEMNVSTLELGDSALYLCASSFTGTGGSSGNTIYFGEGSWLTVV.

The chain uses TRBV19 and TRBJ2-3; 14 nucleotides match TRBD2. The CDR3 spans 15 residues. Germline V gene data show CDR1 as LNHDA and CDR2 as SQIVND (reference sequence). Trimming took 7 bases from V and 6 from J; bases not matched to a gene: 6. Written as DNA, the CDR3 is TGTGCCAGTAACCACCGGACTAGCGGGGGGGATACGCAGTATTTT. Translation gives CASNHRTSGGDTQYF.

This chain joins TRBV14 and TRBJ1-2, with D maybe TRBD1 (5 bases). Germline assignment: CDR1 SGHDN and CDR2 FVKESK. V lost 4 bases and J 4 bases, leaving 13 bases between the germline ends. CDR3 length: 14 residues. CDR3 sequence: CASSPQGGAYGYTF. The CDR3 DNA reads as TGTGCCAGCAGCCCGCAGGGAGGGGCCTATGGCTACACCTTC.

This clone turned up a few times. The CDR3: CASSLDGKYGYTF. Here the CDR3 DNA reads TGTGCCAGCAGCCTGGACGGGAAATATGGCTACACCTTC. This chain connects TRBV11-3 to TRBJ1-2; D remains unclear. Germline CDR1 SGHNT, CDR2 YENEEA. The germline V and J ends were trimmed by 5 bases and 5 bases, with 12 bases remaining between them. The CDR3 runs 13 residues.

V is TRBV9 and J is TRBJ1-2; D is ambiguous. Trimming removed 2 bases at V and 8 bases at J, with 22 bases between. From germline, CDR1 is SGDLS and CDR2 YYNGEE. CDR3 size: 16 residues. Here the CDR3 reads CASSVRADRLLEGYTF. The CDR3 region has the DNA TGTGCCAGCAGCGTTCGGGCCGACCGGTTATTGGAGGGCTACACCTTC.

V usage is TRBV15 and J usage is TRBJ2-7; TRBD1 matches 10 bases. V gave up 4 bases and J gave up 2 bases; unmatched junction bases: 8. CDR3 length equals 16 residues. Germline CDR1 and CDR2: LNHNV and YYDKDF (reference sequence). CDR3 amino acids: CATSIPGQGPAYEQYF. Written as DNA, the CDR3 is TGTGCCACCAGCATTCCGGGACAGGGGCCCGCCTACGAGCAGTACTTC.

V and J are TRBV2 and TRBJ2-1; 12 bases map to TRBD2. The CDR3 is made up of 19 amino acids. J lost 7 bases, V lost 0 bases, and 13 bases had no gene match. Germline V gene sequence: CDR1 SNHLY, CDR2 FYNNEI. CDR3 nucleotides: TGTGCCAGCAGTGAAGCGCTAATCGGACTAGCGGGGCCTGGGAATGAGCAGTTCTTC. Translating it yields CASSEALIGLAGPGNEQFF.

The chain employs TRBV9 and TRBJ1-2; D unclear. CDR1 is SGDLS, CDR2 YYNGEE, per germline. Trimming shortened V by 0 bases and J by 2 bases, and 14 bases separated the two germline ends. The CDR3 runs 16 residues. The CDR3 spells CASSVAERELNYGYTF. The CDR3 region has the DNA TGTGCCAGCAGCGTAGCGGAGAGGGAGTTAAACTATGGCTACACCTTC.

The rearrangement joins TRBV19 to TRBJ2-7; TRBD2 matches at 12 bases. Germline V gives CDR1 LNHDA, CDR2 SQIVND (reference sequence). Losses at the gene ends were 5 bases for V and 4 bases for J; bases not matched to a gene: 12. The CDR3 is 17 amino acids. CDR3 protein: CASSSAGSTSGRYEQYF. CDR3 sequence (DNA): TGTGCCAGTAGTTCGGCAGGGTCGACTAGCGGGAGATACGAGCAGTACTTC.

The V gene is TRBV5-1, the J gene TRBJ1-5; D is unclear. Germline lookup yields CDR1 SGHRS and CDR2 YFSETQ. V gave up 0 bases and J gave up 1 base, with 8 bases separating them. There are 15 residues in the CDR3. The CDR3 nucleotides read TGCGCCAGCAGCTTGGCCGGGCAGAGCAATCAGCCCCAGCATTTT. This codes for CASSLAGQSNQPQHF.

The V call is TRBV10-3, the J call TRBJ2-1; D call uncertain. Per germline, CDR1 ENHRY and CDR2 SYGVKD. The V and J ends lost 2 bases and 0 bases respectively, with 17 bases between them. This CDR3 has 18 amino acids. CDR3 protein: CAISEAPASYSSYNEQFF. In DNA, the CDR3 is TGTGCCATCAGTGAGGCGCCTGCCTCCTATTCCTCCTACAATGAGCAGTTCTTC.

The gene calls are TRBV6-1 and TRBJ1-2; the match to TRBD1 covers 7 bases. The V gene's germline CDR1 is MNHNS and CDR2 SASEGT. CDR3 length: 16 amino acids. V gave up 4 bases and J gave up 2 bases; unmatched junction bases: 10. In nucleotides, the CDR3 is TGTGCCAGCAGTGGTTGGGCCCTGGGACAGAACTATGGCTACACCTTC. Translated, it gives CASSGWALGQNYGYTF.